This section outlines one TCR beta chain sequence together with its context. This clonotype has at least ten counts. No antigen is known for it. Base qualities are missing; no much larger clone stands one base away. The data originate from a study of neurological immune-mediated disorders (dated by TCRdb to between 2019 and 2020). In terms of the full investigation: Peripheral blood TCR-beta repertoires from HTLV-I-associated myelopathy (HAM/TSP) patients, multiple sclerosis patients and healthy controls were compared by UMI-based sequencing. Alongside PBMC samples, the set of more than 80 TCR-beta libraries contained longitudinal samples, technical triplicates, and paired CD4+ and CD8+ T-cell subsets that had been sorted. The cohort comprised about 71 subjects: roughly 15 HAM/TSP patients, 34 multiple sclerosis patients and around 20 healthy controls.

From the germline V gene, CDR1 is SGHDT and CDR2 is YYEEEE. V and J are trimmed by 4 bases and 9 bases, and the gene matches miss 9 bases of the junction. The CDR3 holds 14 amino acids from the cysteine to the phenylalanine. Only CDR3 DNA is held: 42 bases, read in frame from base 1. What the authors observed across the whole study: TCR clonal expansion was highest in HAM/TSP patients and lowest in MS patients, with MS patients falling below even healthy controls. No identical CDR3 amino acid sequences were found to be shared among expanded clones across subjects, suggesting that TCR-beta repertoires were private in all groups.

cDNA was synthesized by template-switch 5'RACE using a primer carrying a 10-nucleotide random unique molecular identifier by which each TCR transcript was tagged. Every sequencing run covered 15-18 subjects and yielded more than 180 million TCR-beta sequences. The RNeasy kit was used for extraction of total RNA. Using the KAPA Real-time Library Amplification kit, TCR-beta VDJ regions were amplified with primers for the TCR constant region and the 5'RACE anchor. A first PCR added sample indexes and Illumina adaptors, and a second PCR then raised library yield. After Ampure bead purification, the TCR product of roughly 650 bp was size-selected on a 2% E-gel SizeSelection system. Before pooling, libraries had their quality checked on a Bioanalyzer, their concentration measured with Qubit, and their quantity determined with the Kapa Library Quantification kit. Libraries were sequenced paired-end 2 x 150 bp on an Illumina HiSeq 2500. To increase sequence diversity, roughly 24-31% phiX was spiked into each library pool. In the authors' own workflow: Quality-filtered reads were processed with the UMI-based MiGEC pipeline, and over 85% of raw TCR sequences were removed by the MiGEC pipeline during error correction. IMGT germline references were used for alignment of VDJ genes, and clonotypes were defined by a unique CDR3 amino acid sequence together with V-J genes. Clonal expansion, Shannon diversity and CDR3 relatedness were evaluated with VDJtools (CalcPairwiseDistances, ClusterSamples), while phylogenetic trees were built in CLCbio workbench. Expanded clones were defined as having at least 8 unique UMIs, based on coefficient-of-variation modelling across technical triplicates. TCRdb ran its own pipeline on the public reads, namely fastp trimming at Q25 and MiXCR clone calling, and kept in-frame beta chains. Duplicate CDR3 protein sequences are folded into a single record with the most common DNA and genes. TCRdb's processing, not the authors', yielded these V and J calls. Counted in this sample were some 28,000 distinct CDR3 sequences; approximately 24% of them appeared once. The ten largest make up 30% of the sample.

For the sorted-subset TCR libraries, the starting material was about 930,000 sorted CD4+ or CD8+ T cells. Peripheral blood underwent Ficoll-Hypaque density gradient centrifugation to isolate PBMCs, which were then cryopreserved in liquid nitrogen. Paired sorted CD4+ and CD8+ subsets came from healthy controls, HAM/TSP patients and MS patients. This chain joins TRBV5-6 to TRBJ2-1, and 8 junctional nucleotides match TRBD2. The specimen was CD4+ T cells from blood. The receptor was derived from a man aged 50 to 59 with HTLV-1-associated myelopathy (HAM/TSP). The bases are TGTGCCAGCAGCCGCCGCGGGGGGAATGTTGAGCAGTTCTTC. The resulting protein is CASSRRGGNVEQFF.